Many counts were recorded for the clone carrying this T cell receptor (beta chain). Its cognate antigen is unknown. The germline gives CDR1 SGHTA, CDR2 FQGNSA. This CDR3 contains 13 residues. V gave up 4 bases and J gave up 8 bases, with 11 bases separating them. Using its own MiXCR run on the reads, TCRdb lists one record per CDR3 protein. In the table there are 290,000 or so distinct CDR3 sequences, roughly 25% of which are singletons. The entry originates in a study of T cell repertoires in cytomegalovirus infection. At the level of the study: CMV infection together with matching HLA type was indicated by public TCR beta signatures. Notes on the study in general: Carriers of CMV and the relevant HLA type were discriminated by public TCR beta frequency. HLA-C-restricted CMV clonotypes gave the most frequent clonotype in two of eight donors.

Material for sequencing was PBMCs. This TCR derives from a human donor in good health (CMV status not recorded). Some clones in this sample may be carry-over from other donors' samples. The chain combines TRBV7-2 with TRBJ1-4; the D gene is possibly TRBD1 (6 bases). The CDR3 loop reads CASSSRGGEKLFF. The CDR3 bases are TGTGCCAGCAGCTCAAGGGGGGGGGAAAAACTGTTTTTT.